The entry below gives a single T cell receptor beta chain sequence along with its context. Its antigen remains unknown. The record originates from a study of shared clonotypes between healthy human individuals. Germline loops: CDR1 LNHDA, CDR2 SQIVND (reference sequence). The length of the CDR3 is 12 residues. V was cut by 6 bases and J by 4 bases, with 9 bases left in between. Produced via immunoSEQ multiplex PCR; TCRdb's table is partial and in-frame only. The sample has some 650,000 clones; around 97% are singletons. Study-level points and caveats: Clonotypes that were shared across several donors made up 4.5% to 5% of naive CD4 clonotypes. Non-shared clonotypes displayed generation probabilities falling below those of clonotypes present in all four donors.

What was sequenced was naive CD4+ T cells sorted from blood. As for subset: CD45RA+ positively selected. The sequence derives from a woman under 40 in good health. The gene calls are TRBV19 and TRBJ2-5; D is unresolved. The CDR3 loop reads CASSSAPETQYF. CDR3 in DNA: TGTGCCAGTAGCTCTGCGCCAGAGACCCAGTACTTC.